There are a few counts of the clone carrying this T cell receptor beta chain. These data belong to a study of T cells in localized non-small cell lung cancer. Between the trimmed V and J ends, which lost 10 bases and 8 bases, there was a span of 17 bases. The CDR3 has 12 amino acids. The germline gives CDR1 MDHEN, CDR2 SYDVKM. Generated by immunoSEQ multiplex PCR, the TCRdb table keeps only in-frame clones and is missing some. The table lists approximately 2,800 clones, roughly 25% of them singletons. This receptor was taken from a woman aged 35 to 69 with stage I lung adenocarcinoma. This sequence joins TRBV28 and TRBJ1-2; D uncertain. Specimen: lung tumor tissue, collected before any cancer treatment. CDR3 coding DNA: TGTGCCACCATTAAAGGCGGGTGGGGCTACACCTTC. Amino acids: CATIKGGWGYTF.